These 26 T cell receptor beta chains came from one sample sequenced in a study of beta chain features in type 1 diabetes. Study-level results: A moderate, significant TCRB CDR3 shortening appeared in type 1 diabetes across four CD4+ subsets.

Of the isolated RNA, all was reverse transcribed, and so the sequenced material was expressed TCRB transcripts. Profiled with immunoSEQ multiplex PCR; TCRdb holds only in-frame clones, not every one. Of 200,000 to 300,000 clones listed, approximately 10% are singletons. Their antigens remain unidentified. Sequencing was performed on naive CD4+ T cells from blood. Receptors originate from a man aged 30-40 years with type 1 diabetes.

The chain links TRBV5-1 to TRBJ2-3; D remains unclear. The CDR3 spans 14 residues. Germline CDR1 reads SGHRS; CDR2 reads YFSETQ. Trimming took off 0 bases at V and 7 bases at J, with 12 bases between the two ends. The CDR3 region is CASSLALRVHTQYF. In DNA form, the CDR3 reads TGCGCCAGCAGCTTGGCCCTAAGAGTTCATACGCAGTATTTT.

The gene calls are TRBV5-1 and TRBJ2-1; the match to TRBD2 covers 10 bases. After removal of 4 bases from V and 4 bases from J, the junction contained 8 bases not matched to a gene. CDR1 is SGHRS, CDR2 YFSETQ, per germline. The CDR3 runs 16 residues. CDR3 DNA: TGCGCCAGCAGCACAAGCGGGGGGGCCGGGTACAATGAGCAGTTCTTC. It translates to CASSTSGGAGYNEQFF.

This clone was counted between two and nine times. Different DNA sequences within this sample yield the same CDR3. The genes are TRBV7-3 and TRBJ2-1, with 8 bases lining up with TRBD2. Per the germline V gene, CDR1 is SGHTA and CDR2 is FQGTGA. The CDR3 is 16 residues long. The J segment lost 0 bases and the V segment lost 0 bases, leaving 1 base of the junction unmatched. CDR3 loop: CASSLTAGGSYNEQFF. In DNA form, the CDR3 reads TGTGCCAGCAGCTTAACTGCGGGGGGCTCCTACAATGAGCAGTTCTTC.

CDR3 in amino acids: CASSVGQSFYGYTF. CDR3 in DNA: TGTGCCAGCAGCGTAGGACAGTCTTTCTATGGCTACACCTTC. The chain links TRBV9 to TRBJ1-2; D may be TRBD1 (5 bases). CDR3 size: 14 residues. From germline, CDR1 is SGDLS and CDR2 YYNGEE. Trimming took off 0 bases at V and 4 bases at J, with 10 bases between the two ends.

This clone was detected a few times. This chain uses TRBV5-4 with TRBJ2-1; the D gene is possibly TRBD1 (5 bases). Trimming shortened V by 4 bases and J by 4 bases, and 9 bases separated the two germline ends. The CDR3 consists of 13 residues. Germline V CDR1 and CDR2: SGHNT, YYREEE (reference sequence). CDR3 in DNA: TGTGCCAGCAGCAAAGACAGTTACAATGAGCAGTTCTTC. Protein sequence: CASSKDSYNEQFF.

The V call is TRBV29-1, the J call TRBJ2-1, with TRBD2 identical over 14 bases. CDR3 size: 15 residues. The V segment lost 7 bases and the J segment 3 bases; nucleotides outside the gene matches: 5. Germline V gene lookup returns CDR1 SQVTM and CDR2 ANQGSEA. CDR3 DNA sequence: TGCAGCGGCGGGACTAGCGGGGGCCTCTACAATGAGCAGTTCTTC. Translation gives CSGGTSGGLYNEQFF.

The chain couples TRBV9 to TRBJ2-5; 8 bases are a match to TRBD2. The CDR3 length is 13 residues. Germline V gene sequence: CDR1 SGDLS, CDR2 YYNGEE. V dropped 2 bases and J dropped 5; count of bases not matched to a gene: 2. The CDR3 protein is CASSVRLAETQYF. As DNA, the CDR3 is TGTGCCAGCAGCGTGAGACTAGCGGAGACCCAGTACTTC.

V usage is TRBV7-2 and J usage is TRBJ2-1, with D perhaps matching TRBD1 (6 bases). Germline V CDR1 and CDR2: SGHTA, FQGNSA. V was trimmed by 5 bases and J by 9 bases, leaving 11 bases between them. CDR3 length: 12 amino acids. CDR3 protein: CASSPARGEQFF. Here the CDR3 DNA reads TGTGCCAGCAGCCCGGCCAGGGGTGAGCAGTTCTTC.

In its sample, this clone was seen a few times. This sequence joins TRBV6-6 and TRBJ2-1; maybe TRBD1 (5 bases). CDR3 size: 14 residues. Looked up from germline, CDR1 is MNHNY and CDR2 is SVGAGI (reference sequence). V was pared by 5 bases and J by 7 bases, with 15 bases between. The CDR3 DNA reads TGTGCCAGCAGTCAACAGGTTCTGAGGAATGAGCAGTTCTTC. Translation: CASSQQVLRNEQFF.

The CDR3 coding sequence is TGTGCCTGGAGTGACCTCAGGGGCTTCCAAGAGACCCAGTACTTC. This codes for CAWSDLRGFQETQYF. The chain employs TRBV30 and TRBJ2-5, with D possibly matching TRBD1 (6 bases). The V end lost 1 base, the J end lost 1 base, and 13 bases lay between the germline ends. This CDR3 has 15 amino acids. Looked up from germline, CDR1 is GTSNPN and CDR2 is SVGIG (reference sequence).

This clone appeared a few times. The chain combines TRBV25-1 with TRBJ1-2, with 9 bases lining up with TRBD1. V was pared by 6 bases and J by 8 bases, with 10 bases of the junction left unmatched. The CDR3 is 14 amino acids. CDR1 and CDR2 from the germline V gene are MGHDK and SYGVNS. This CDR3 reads CASSGTGQGGGYTF. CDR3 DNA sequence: TGTGCCAGCAGCGGTACGGGACAGGGAGGCGGCTACACCTTC.

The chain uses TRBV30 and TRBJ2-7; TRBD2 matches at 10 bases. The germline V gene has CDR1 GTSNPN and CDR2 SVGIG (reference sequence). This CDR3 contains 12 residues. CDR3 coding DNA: TGTGCTAGTAGCGGGGGGAGTTACGAGCAGTACTTC. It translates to CASSGGSYEQYF.

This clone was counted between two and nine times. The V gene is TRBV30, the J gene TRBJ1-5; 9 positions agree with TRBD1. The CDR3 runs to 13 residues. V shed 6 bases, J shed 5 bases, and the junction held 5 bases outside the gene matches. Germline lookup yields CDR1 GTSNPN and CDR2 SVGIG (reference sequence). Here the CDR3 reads CACSRDRDQPQHF. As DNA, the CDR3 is TGTGCCTGTAGCCGGGACAGGGATCAGCCCCAGCATTTT.

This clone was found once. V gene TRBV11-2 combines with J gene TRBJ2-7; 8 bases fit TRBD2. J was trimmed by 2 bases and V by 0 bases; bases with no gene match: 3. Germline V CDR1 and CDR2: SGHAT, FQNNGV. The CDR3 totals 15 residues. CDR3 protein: CASSLELAGPYEQYF. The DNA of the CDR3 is TGTGCCAGCAGCTTAGAGCTAGCGGGCCCCTACGAGCAGTACTTC.

The CDR3 protein is CSAFQEETQYF. DNA of the CDR3: TGCAGTGCCTTCCAGGAAGAGACCCAGTACTTC. The J gene is TRBJ2-5, the V gene TRBV20-1; no firm D call. The CDR3 extends over 11 amino acids. The V end was cut by 6 bases, the J end by 3 bases, with 8 bases between. CDR1 and CDR2 from the germline V gene are DFQATT and SNEGSKA (reference sequence).

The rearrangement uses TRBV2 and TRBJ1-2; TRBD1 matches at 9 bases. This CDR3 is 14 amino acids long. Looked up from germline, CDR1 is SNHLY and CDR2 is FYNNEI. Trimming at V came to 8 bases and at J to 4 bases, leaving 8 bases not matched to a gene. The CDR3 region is CASVRDREAYGYTF. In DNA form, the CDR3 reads TGTGCCAGCGTAAGGGACAGGGAGGCCTATGGCTACACCTTC.

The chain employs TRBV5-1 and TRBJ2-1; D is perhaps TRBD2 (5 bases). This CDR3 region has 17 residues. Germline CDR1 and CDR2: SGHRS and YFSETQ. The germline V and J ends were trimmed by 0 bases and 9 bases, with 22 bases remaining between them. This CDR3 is CASSLAPGERVGSEQFF. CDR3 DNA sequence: TGCGCCAGCAGCTTGGCTCCAGGAGAGAGGGTGGGAAGTGAGCAGTTCTTC.

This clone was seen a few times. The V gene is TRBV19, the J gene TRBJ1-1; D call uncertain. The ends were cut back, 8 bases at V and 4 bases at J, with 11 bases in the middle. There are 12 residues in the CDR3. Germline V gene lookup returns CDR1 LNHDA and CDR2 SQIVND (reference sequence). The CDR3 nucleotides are TGTGCCAGTGGATCCCCGGGCACTGAAGCTTTCTTT. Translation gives CASGSPGTEAFF.

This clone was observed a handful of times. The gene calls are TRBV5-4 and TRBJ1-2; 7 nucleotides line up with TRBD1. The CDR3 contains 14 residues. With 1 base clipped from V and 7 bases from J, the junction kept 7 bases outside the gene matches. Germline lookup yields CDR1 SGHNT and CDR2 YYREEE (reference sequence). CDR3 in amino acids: CASSLISGGAGYTF. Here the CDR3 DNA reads TGTGCCAGCAGCTTGATTTCAGGGGGAGCTGGCTACACCTTC.

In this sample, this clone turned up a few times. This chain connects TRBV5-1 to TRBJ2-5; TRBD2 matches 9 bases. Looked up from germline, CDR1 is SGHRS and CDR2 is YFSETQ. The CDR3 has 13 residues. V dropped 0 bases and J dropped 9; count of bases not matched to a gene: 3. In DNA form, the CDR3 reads TGCGCCAGCAGCTTGGAATCTAGCGGGGCCCAGTACTTC. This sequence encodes CASSLESSGAQYF. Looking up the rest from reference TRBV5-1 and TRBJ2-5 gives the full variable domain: KAGVTQTPRYLIKTRGQQVTLSCSPISGHRSVSWYQQTPGQGLQFLFEYFSETQRNKGNFPGRFSGRQFSNSRSEMNVSTLELGDSALYLCASSLESSGAQYFGPGTRLLVL.

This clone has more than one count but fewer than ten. CDR3 sequence (DNA): TGTGCCAGCAGCTTAGTTCAGGGGGCAGGCTACGAGCAGTACTTC. This codes for CASSLVQGAGYEQYF. The chain links TRBV7-2 to TRBJ2-7, with TRBD1 identical over 8 bases. The ends lost 1 base at V and 3 bases at J; junction bases unmatched: 5. In germline, CDR1 is SGHTA, CDR2 FQGNSA. CDR3 length: 15 residues.

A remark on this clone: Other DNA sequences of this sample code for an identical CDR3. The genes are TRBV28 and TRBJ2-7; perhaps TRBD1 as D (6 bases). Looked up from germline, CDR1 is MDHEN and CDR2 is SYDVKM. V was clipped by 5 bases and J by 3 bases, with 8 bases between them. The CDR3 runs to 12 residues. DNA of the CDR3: TGTGCCAGCAGTCCACAGGGCTACGAGCAGTACTTC. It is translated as CASSPQGYEQYF. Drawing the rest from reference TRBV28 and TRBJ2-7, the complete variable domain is DVKVTQSSRYLVKRTGEKVFLECVQDMDHENMFWYRQDPGLGLRLIYFSYDVKMKEKGDIPEGYSVSREKKERFSLILESASTNQTSMYLCASSPQGYEQYFGPGTRLTVT.

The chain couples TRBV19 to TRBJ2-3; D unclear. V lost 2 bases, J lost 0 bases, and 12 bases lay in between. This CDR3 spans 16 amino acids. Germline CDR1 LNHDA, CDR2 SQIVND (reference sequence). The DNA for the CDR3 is TGTGCCAGTAGTATATCCGTCAGTCCTAGCACAGATACGCAGTATTTT. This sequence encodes CASSISVSPSTDTQYF.

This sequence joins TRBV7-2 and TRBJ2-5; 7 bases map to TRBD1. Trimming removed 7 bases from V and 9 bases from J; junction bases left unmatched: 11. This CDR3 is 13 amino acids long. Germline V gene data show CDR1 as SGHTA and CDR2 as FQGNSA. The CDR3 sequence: CASTPTGVRAQYF. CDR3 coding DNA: TGTGCCAGCACCCCAACAGGGGTCAGGGCCCAGTACTTC.

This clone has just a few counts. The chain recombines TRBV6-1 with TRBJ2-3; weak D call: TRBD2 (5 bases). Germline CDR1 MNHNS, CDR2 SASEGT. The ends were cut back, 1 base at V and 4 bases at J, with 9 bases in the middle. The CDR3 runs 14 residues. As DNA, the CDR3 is TGTGCCAGCAGTGAAGGAGGAGGTCCAGATACGCAGTATTTT. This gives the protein CASSEGGGPDTQYF.

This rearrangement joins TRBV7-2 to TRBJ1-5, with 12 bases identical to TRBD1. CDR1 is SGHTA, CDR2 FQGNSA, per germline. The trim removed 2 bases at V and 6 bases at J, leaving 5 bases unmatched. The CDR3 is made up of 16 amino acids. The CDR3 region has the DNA TGTGCCAGCAGCTTACACGGGACAGGGGGCAGTCAGCCCCAGCATTTT. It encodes CASSLHGTGGSQPQHF. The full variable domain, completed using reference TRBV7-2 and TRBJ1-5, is GAGVSQSPSNKVTEKGKDVELRCDPISGHTALYWYRQSLGQGLEFLIYFQGNSAPDKSGLPSDRFSAERTGGSVSTLTIQRTQQEDSAVYLCASSLHGTGGSQPQHFGDGTRLSIL.